Listed below are T cell receptor beta chains from one sample, sequenced in a study of blood T cells in healthy people across ages. TCRdb re-derived calls from the 5' RACE reads in MiXCR, one entry per CDR3 protein. Seen here are about 810,000 distinct CDR3 sequences, roughly 35% observed once, and the top ten hold over 10%. The sample taken for sequencing was blood. These TCRs come from a man younger than 35 in good health. Each CDR3 is given with its conserved first and last residue. The order of the fields is J gene, V gene, clone size, D gene, CDR3 DNA, CDR3 protein. D genes are given only for firm matches. The size field is filled for only some rows; it gives once, few, many or a size class.

j_gene: TRBJ2-6; v_gene: TRBV10-3; abundance: few; d_gene: .; CDR3nt: TGTGCCATCAGTGAGACTAAAGGCGGGGTCTCTGGGGCCAACGTCCTGACTTTC; CDR3aa: CAISETKGGVSGANVLTF
j_gene: TRBJ1-5; v_gene: TRBV7-2; abundance: few; d_gene: .; CDR3nt: TGTGCCAGCAGCTTAGCGGTGGCGGGGGGAGGACAGCCCCAGCATTTT; CDR3aa: CASSLAVAGGGQPQHF
j_gene: TRBJ1-4; v_gene: TRBV10-3; abundance: few; d_gene: .; CDR3nt: TGTGCCATCAGTGATAGGGCGGATGCAACTAATGAAAAACTGTTTTTT; CDR3aa: CAISDRADATNEKLFF
j_gene: TRBJ1-5; v_gene: TRBV7-8; abundance: .; d_gene: .; CDR3nt: TGTGCCAGCAGCTTAGCGCTGCGGGGGGATAAGCCCCAGCATTTT; CDR3aa: CASSLALRGDKPQHF
j_gene: TRBJ2-1; v_gene: TRBV5-6; abundance: many; d_gene: TRBD1; CDR3nt: TGTGCCAGCAGCCGAACCCATTATCCCGGGACAGGAAAGAGCTCCTACAATGAGCAGTTCTTC; CDR3aa: CASSRTHYPGTGKSSYNEQFF
j_gene: TRBJ2-5; v_gene: TRBV20-1; abundance: .; d_gene: .; CDR3nt: TGCAGTGCTAGTGAGGGGACCCAAGAGACCCAGTACTTC; CDR3aa: CSASEGTQETQYF
j_gene: TRBJ2-2; v_gene: TRBV12-3/TRBV12-4; abundance: .; d_gene: .; CDR3nt: TGTGCCACCGAGGACGGGAACACCGGGGAGCTGTTTTTT; CDR3aa: CATEDGNTGELFF
j_gene: TRBJ1-2; v_gene: TRBV4-2; abundance: .; d_gene: .; CDR3nt: TGTGCCAGCAGCCAAGATTCGACACCTAACTATGGCTACACCTTC; CDR3aa: CASSQDSTPNYGYTF
j_gene: TRBJ1-6; v_gene: TRBV27; abundance: few; d_gene: TRBD1; CDR3nt: TGTGCCAGCAGTCGACAGGGGTGGGATTCACCCCTCCACTTT; CDR3aa: CASSRQGWDSPLHF
j_gene: TRBJ2-3; v_gene: TRBV27; abundance: .; d_gene: .; CDR3nt: TGTGCCAGCAGTTTATTAGGGGCGAACACAGATACGCAGTATTTT; CDR3aa: CASSLLGANTDTQYF
j_gene: TRBJ2-1; v_gene: TRBV6-6; abundance: few; d_gene: TRBD1; CDR3nt: TGTGCCAGCAATAAACAGGGGGCGTATGAGCAGTTCTTC; CDR3aa: CASNKQGAYEQFF
j_gene: TRBJ2-2; v_gene: TRBV2; abundance: .; d_gene: .; CDR3nt: TGTGCCAGCAGCTGGCGGCAGGGAAACACCGGGGAGCTGTTTTTT; CDR3aa: CASSWRQGNTGELFF
j_gene: TRBJ2-7; v_gene: TRBV5-1; abundance: few; d_gene: TRBD1; CDR3nt: TGCGCCAGCAGCTTGATTGGGACAGCTACCTCCTACGAGCAGTACTTC; CDR3aa: CASSLIGTATSYEQYF
j_gene: TRBJ1-1; v_gene: TRBV5-6; abundance: .; d_gene: .; CDR3nt: TGTGCCGGCACCCTAGGGCCGGGGGCAGGCACTGAAGCTTTCTTT; CDR3aa: CAGTLGPGAGTEAFF
j_gene: TRBJ2-7; v_gene: TRBV18; abundance: .; d_gene: TRBD1; CDR3nt: TGTGTCAGCTCACCCGCGGGACAGGGGGAGTACTTC; CDR3aa: CVSSPAGQGEYF
j_gene: TRBJ1-2; v_gene: TRBV6-5; abundance: .; d_gene: TRBD1; CDR3nt: TGTGCCAGCAGAAACCGACAGGGGGCTAACTATGGCTACACCTTC; CDR3aa: CASRNRQGANYGYTF
j_gene: TRBJ2-3; v_gene: TRBV12-3/TRBV12-4; abundance: few; d_gene: .; CDR3nt: TGTGCCAGCAGTTTAGTTGTGCCCACAGATACGCAGTATTTT; CDR3aa: CASSLVVPTDTQYF
j_gene: TRBJ2-2; v_gene: TRBV5-1; abundance: .; d_gene: .; CDR3nt: TGCGCCAGCAGCTTGGACCCCCTGCAGGCCGGGGAGCTGTTTTTT; CDR3aa: CASSLDPLQAGELFF
j_gene: TRBJ2-2; v_gene: TRBV6-2/TRBV6-3; abundance: .; d_gene: .; CDR3nt: TGTGCCAGCAGCCAAACCCTGGAGGTCGGGGAGCTGTTTTTT; CDR3aa: CASSQTLEVGELFF
j_gene: TRBJ1-2; v_gene: TRBV4-2; abundance: .; d_gene: .; CDR3nt: TGTGCCAGCAGCCAAGACCCGGGCATCGATGGCTACACCTTC; CDR3aa: CASSQDPGIDGYTF
j_gene: TRBJ2-3; v_gene: TRBV5-1; abundance: .; d_gene: TRBD1; CDR3nt: TGCGCCAGCACCCCGGGACAGGGGGGAACAGATACGCAGTATTTT; CDR3aa: CASTPGQGGTDTQYF
j_gene: TRBJ1-2; v_gene: TRBV29-1; abundance: once; d_gene: .; CDR3nt: TGCAGCGTTGAAGTGGACGGACTCTATGGCTACACCTTC; CDR3aa: CSVEVDGLYGYTF
j_gene: TRBJ2-7; v_gene: TRBV10-3; abundance: .; d_gene: .; CDR3nt: TGTGCCGTAAGGGGATCCCGGCAGATCTACGAGCAGTACTTC; CDR3aa: CAVRGSRQIYEQYF
j_gene: TRBJ1-2; v_gene: TRBV10-3; abundance: .; d_gene: .; CDR3nt: TGTGCCATCAGACAGACGGGACACCAGTATGGCTACACCTTC; CDR3aa: CAIRQTGHQYGYTF
j_gene: TRBJ1-6; v_gene: TRBV12-3/TRBV12-4; abundance: .; d_gene: TRBD1; CDR3nt: TGTGCCGGCAGTTCCGGGACAGGGGGAAGTTCACCCCTCCACTTT; CDR3aa: CAGSSGTGGSSPLHF
j_gene: TRBJ1-1; v_gene: TRBV27; abundance: .; d_gene: .; CDR3nt: TGTGCCAGCCAGACTACACCGCCGGTGAGCACTGAAGCTTTCTTT; CDR3aa: CASQTTPPVSTEAFF
j_gene: TRBJ2-3; v_gene: TRBV20-1; abundance: few; d_gene: TRBD2; CDR3nt: TGCAGTGTTAACCCGGGGGTAGCGGGCCGATGCACAGATACGCAGTATTTT; CDR3aa: CSVNPGVAGRCTDTQYF
j_gene: TRBJ1-6; v_gene: TRBV21-1; abundance: few; d_gene: .; CDR3nt: TGTGCCAGCAGCAAAGGGGAAGGGGGAACGATTTGTTCACCCCTCCACTTT; CDR3aa: CASSKGEGGTICSPLHF
j_gene: TRBJ1-2; v_gene: TRBV5-1; abundance: few; d_gene: .; CDR3nt: TGCGCCAGCGCCGGGAGTCGTGGCTACACCTTC; CDR3aa: CASAGSRGYTF
j_gene: TRBJ1-1; v_gene: TRBV6-6; abundance: .; d_gene: TRBD1; CDR3nt: TGTGCCAGCGGAAACCCACAGGGGGCTATGACTGAAGCTTTCTTT; CDR3aa: CASGNPQGAMTEAFF
j_gene: TRBJ2-1; v_gene: TRBV4-2; abundance: .; d_gene: .; CDR3nt: TGTGCCAGCAGCCAAGATCAGGGCCAATACGAGCAGTTCTTC; CDR3aa: CASSQDQGQYEQFF
j_gene: TRBJ2-1; v_gene: TRBV6-2/TRBV6-3; abundance: .; d_gene: .; CDR3nt: TGTGCCAGCAGTTACCCGGGACAGGAATCGGCTACCCGGGGGAGGGGGTCCTACAATGAGCAGTTCTTC; CDR3aa: CASSYPGQESATRGRGSYNEQFF
j_gene: TRBJ2-1; v_gene: TRBV12-3/TRBV12-4; abundance: many; d_gene: .; CDR3nt: TGTGCCAGCAGTTTTGTCCGTTACAATGAGCAGTTCTTC; CDR3aa: CASSFVRYNEQFF
j_gene: TRBJ1-4; v_gene: TRBV7-2; abundance: once; d_gene: .; CDR3nt: TGTGCCAGCAGCGTAGTTTTCCGTGGTGAAAAACTGTTTTTT; CDR3aa: CASSVVFRGEKLFF
j_gene: TRBJ2-1; v_gene: TRBV29-1; abundance: .; d_gene: TRBD2; CDR3nt: TGCAGCGTTGTTCGGGGGGGCGATGAGCAGTTCTTC; CDR3aa: CSVVRGGDEQFF
j_gene: TRBJ2-5; v_gene: TRBV5-1; abundance: few; d_gene: .; CDR3nt: TGCGCCAGCAGCTTGGGCGGGACGACTTACAATGAGCAGTACTTC; CDR3aa: CASSLGGTTYNEQYF
j_gene: TRBJ2-1; v_gene: TRBV6-5; abundance: .; d_gene: .; CDR3nt: TGTGCCAGCAGGATTACTTTGACGGCTTGGGTGCAGTTCTTC; CDR3aa: CASRITLTAWVQFF
j_gene: TRBJ2-7; v_gene: TRBV7-2; abundance: few; d_gene: .; CDR3nt: TGTGCCAGCAGCTTGGCGCTACGCCGGGAAGAGCAGTACTTC; CDR3aa: CASSLALRREEQYF
j_gene: TRBJ2-4; v_gene: TRBV6-1; abundance: .; d_gene: .; CDR3nt: TGTGCCAGCAGTCGATTTAATAAGGGCAATGAGCAGTACTTC; CDR3aa: CASSRFNKGNEQYF
j_gene: TRBJ2-1; v_gene: TRBV20-1; abundance: once; d_gene: TRBD2; CDR3nt: TGCAGTGCTAGAGATCCAGCGGGGGGCCTAGAGACCCAGTTCTTC; CDR3aa: CSARDPAGGLETQFF
j_gene: TRBJ2-3; v_gene: TRBV7-2; abundance: few; d_gene: .; CDR3nt: TGTGCCAGCAGCTTATCCCGGGCCCAAGGGGATACGCAGTATTTT; CDR3aa: CASSLSRAQGDTQYF
j_gene: TRBJ1-1; v_gene: TRBV5-1; abundance: few; d_gene: TRBD1; CDR3nt: TGCGCCAGCCATACAGGGGGCGGTTACGCGAACACTGAAGCTTTCTTT; CDR3aa: CASHTGGGYANTEAFF
j_gene: TRBJ2-5; v_gene: TRBV9; abundance: few; d_gene: .; CDR3nt: TGTGCCAGCAGCCCTCGGAATAGCGTAGGGGGGACCCAGTACTTC; CDR3aa: CASSPRNSVGGTQYF
j_gene: TRBJ2-7; v_gene: TRBV5-1; abundance: once; d_gene: .; CDR3nt: TGCGCCAGCAGCTTGGCGGGTTTGGGCTACGAGCAGTACTTC; CDR3aa: CASSLAGLGYEQYF
j_gene: TRBJ2-1; v_gene: TRBV20-1; abundance: few; d_gene: TRBD2; CDR3nt: TGCAGTGCTAGGGCTAGCGGGGGGAACTCCTACAATGAGCAGTTCTTC; CDR3aa: CSARASGGNSYNEQFF
j_gene: TRBJ1-5; v_gene: TRBV9; abundance: .; d_gene: .; CDR3nt: TGTGCCAGCAGCGTAGTTGGAAATCAGCCCCAGCGTTTT; CDR3aa: CASSVVGNQPQRF